Given below is one TCR beta chain in context. This CDR3 has 13 amino acids. CDR1 is SNHLY and CDR2 is FYNNEI in the germline V gene. The ends were cut back, 8 bases at V and 5 bases at J, with 13 bases in the middle. The protocol was immunoSEQ multiplex PCR, while the TCRdb copy is restricted to in-frame clones and leaves out a portion. The sample contains tens of thousands of clones, approximately 82% of which appear only once. Patients had blood sampled at baseline and again on cycle 4 day 1 and cycle 7 day 1. The data are from a study of OX40 agonist ivuxolimab in advanced cancers. The sample was CD4+ or CD8+ T cells sorted from blood, taken in a trial of the OX40 agonist ivuxolimab. The receptor was isolated from an adult with an advanced solid tumor such as melanoma, head and neck, liver or kidney cancer. The chain links TRBV2 to TRBJ2-1; tentatively, D is TRBD2 (5 bases). This chain's CDR3 is CASRRRDDNEQFF. In DNA, the CDR3 is TGTGCCAGCCGACGACGGGATGACAATGAGCAGTTCTTC.